Below, 14 T cell receptor beta chains from the same sample are listed, as sequenced in a study of blood T cell repertoires in COVID-19. Method: immunoSEQ multiplex PCR; TCRdb's copy keeps in-frame clones and lacks some. This sample has approximately 350,000 clones; approximately 82% occur once, and the top ten carry under 3%. Sequencing was performed on peripheral blood. Receptors were obtained from a man aged 25-45 years with active or convalescent COVID-19.

This chain connects TRBV4-3 to TRBJ1-4; no definite D call. V dropped 3 bases and J dropped 7 bases, with 18 bases sitting between them. The CDR3 consists of 16 residues. The germline V gene encodes CDR1 LGHNA and CDR2 YSLEER. The CDR3 protein is CASSHPTLDWSEKLFF. The CDR3 DNA is TGCGCCAGCAGCCACCCCACGTTGGATTGGAGTGAAAAACTGTTTTTT.

This clone was picked up a small number of times. The J gene is TRBJ1-5, the V gene TRBV6-4, with a possible D match to TRBD1 (6 bases). The CDR3 sequence is 16 residues long. Germline V gives CDR1 MRHNA, CDR2 SNTAGT. V lost 0 bases and J lost 0, with 9 bases in between. In DNA form, the CDR3 reads TGTGCCAGCAGTGACTCCGGACAGTATAGCAATCAGCCCCAGCATTTT. Encoded protein: CASSDSGQYSNQPQHF.

The rearrangement links TRBV7-2 to TRBJ2-1; tentatively, D is TRBD1 (6 bases). Germline-derived CDR1 and CDR2 are SGHTA and FQGNSA. V lost 1 base to trimming and J lost 5 bases, with 15 bases between them. The CDR3 runs to 16 residues. CDR3 region: CASSLVALTGNNEQFF. CDR3 nucleotides: TGTGCCAGCAGCTTAGTTGCCCTAACAGGGAACAATGAGCAGTTCTTC.

This clone was recorded only once. CDR3 sequence: CASSEGGGSWEQYF. Written as DNA, the CDR3 is TGTGCCAGCAGTGAAGGAGGCGGGAGTTGGGAGCAGTACTTC. This chain links TRBV6-1 with TRBJ2-7; 7 nucleotides line up with TRBD2. Germline V gene sequence: CDR1 MNHNS, CDR2 SASEGT. The ends lost 1 base at V and 7 bases at J; junction bases unmatched: 7. CDR3 length: 14 residues.

The chain is built from TRBV11-2 and TRBJ1-1; D perhaps matches TRBD1 (6 bases). The CDR3 runs to 14 residues. Germline lookup yields CDR1 SGHAT and CDR2 FQNNGV. V was cut by 0 bases and J by 7 bases, with 12 bases left in between. In nucleotides, the CDR3 is TGTGCCAGCAGCTTAGAGGGATTAGGGGGTGAAGCTTTCTTT. Amino acid sequence: CASSLEGLGGEAFF.

This clone was seen at least ten times. The chain uses TRBV11-2 and TRBJ1-4; TRBD1 agrees at 9 bases. The junction had 6 bases not matched to a gene; V was cut back by 5 bases and J by 5 bases. Germline V gives CDR1 SGHAT, CDR2 FQNNGV. The CDR3 spans 15 residues. CDR3 region: CASSTYRGPNEKLFF. DNA of the CDR3: TGTGCCAGCAGCACCTACAGGGGGCCGAATGAAAAACTGTTTTTT.

The rearrangement links TRBV7-9 to TRBJ1-5; 8 nucleotides match TRBD1. V was pared by 4 bases and J by 7 bases, with 6 bases of the junction left unmatched. The CDR3 runs to 14 residues. CDR1 is SEHNR and CDR2 is FQNEAQ in the germline V gene (reference sequence). CDR3 region: CASSSTGDWQPQHF. The CDR3 coding sequence is TGTGCCAGCAGCTCGACAGGGGATTGGCAGCCCCAGCATTTT.

The sample holds one count of this clone. The chain joins TRBV19 to TRBJ2-2, with D maybe TRBD1 (5 bases). Trimming removed 8 bases from V and 0 bases from J, with 10 bases in between. CDR1 and CDR2 from the germline V gene are LNHDA and SQIVND (reference sequence). This CDR3 is built from 14 residues. The CDR3 DNA follows: TGTGCCAGTGGCCAGGGCCCGAACACCGGGGAGCTGTTTTTT. Protein: CASGQGPNTGELFF.

The chain is built from TRBV7-9 and TRBJ1-1; maybe TRBD1 (6 bases). CDR3 size: 17 residues. With 1 base removed from V and 4 bases from J, the gap between germline ends came to 19 bases. Germline V gene lookup returns CDR1 SEHNR and CDR2 FQNEAQ (reference sequence). This chain's CDR3 is CASSLGPLFPGVTEAFF. CDR3 nucleotide sequence: TGTGCCAGCAGCTTAGGTCCGCTCTTTCCAGGGGTCACTGAAGCTTTCTTT.

The chain combines TRBV9 with TRBJ1-1; D is perhaps TRBD1 (5 bases). The CDR3 length is 13 residues. The germline V gene has CDR1 SGDLS and CDR2 YYNGEE. Trimming cost V 6 bases and J 2 bases, with 11 bases left between them. The CDR3 DNA follows: TGTGCCAGCAAGGGAACAGGAAACACTGAAGCTTTCTTT. This codes for CASKGTGNTEAFF.

The CDR3 region has the DNA TGCGCCAGCAGCGGCGTGGGACTAGCGGGAGCCGACGAGCAGTACTTC. Protein sequence: CASSGVGLAGADEQYF. J is TRBJ2-7 and V is TRBV5-1, with TRBD2 matching over 14 bases. Germline CDR1 SGHRS, CDR2 YFSETQ. The CDR3 has 16 residues. Trimming removed 4 bases from V and 5 bases from J; junction bases left unmatched: 8.

The chain carries TRBV6-5 and TRBJ2-7; D is possibly TRBD2 (6 bases). This CDR3 is 14 amino acids long. CDR1 is MNHEY, CDR2 SVGAGI, per germline. Trimming removed 7 bases from V and 3 bases from J, with 16 bases in between. Here the CDR3 reads CASTPGTDFYEQYF. The CDR3 region has the DNA TGTGCCAGCACCCCCGGGACTGACTTCTACGAGCAGTACTTC.

This chain uses TRBV7-3 with TRBJ1-1; TRBD1 matches 9 bases. Germline V gene lookup returns CDR1 SGHTA and CDR2 FQGTGA. Unmatched junction bases numbered 6, after V lost 5 bases and J lost 5 bases. This CDR3 is built from 14 residues. The CDR3 coding sequence is TGTGCCAGCAGCCCACAGGGGGCCGGGACTGAAGCTTTCTTT. Protein product: CASSPQGAGTEAFF.

This sequence joins TRBV19 and TRBJ1-5; the D is unclear. V shed 6 bases and J shed 6 bases, with 21 bases lying between them. Germline V gene lookup returns CDR1 LNHDA and CDR2 SQIVND (reference sequence). This CDR3 region has 16 residues. The CDR3 DNA reads as TGTGCCAGTAGAGGTGAAGCTGAGGTGTTCAGTCAGCCCCAGCATTTT. Translation gives CASRGEAEVFSQPQHF.